What follows are 13 T cell receptor beta chains derived from one specimen sequenced in a study of cytomegalovirus exposure and HLA in healthy donors. The PCR used 60 Vbeta and 13 Jbeta primers. Sequencing was performed with immunoSEQ multiplex PCR; in TCRdb, only in-frame clones are kept and a portion is missing. The data hold about 110,000 clones, with 65% to 85% observed a single time. Sequencing input: PBMCs. Every receptor here comes from a man younger than 35 in good health and CMV-seronegative.

The chain has TRBV7-9 and TRBJ2-3, with no clear D. V was clipped by 1 base and J by 4 bases, with 12 bases between them. The germline gives CDR1 SEHNR, CDR2 FQNEAQ (reference sequence). CDR3 length equals 15 residues. The CDR3 DNA reads TGTGCCAGCAGCTTAGAAGACTGGCCGCCAGATACGCAGTATTTT. It yields the protein CASSLEDWPPDTQYF.

V usage is TRBV10-3 and J usage is TRBJ1-5, with a weak D call TRBD1 (5 bases). There are 15 residues in the CDR3. Germline-derived CDR1 and CDR2 are ENHRY and SYGVKD. Trimming removed 2 bases at V and 0 bases at J, with 8 bases between. CDR3 sequence reads: CAISEGANSNQPQHF. The CDR3 nucleotides are TGTGCCATCAGTGAGGGGGCGAATAGCAATCAGCCCCAGCATTTT.

This rearrangement joins TRBV5-4 to TRBJ2-3; the D gene is possibly TRBD1 (6 bases). The germline V and J ends were trimmed by 3 bases and 3 bases, with 8 bases remaining between them. The CDR3 totals 13 residues. Germline V CDR1 and CDR2: SGHNT, YYREEE (reference sequence). The CDR3 loop is CASSSGQTDTQYF. CDR3 nucleotides: TGTGCCAGCAGCTCTGGACAGACAGATACGCAGTATTTT.

The chain combines TRBV28 with TRBJ2-4; D remains ambiguous. The CDR3 spans 16 residues. Trimming left V 2 bases short and J 1 base short, with 12 bases between. Germline V gives CDR1 MDHEN, CDR2 SYDVKM. The CDR3 DNA reads as TGTGCCAGCAGTTTAGATGACGGGTGGGCCAAAAACATTCAGTACTTC. Translated: CASSLDDGWAKNIQYF.

This sequence joins TRBV5-1 and TRBJ2-1, with D possibly being TRBD1 (5 bases). The CDR3 runs to 15 residues. Per the germline V gene, CDR1 is SGHRS and CDR2 is YFSETQ. V was shortened by 0 bases and J by 2 bases, with 9 bases between the two germline ends. CDR3 protein: CASSLGQGAYNEQFF. The CDR3 DNA follows: TGCGCCAGCAGCTTGGGGCAAGGGGCCTACAATGAGCAGTTCTTC.

This clone was recorded only once. The rearrangement links TRBV7-6 to TRBJ1-3; D is unclear. This CDR3 has 16 residues. V dropped 3 bases and J dropped 4 bases, with 16 bases sitting between them. Germline V gene lookup returns CDR1 SGHVS and CDR2 FNYEAQ. The CDR3 spells CASSFGGSEPGNTIYF. Written as DNA, the CDR3 is TGTGCCAGCAGCTTCGGAGGGTCAGAACCAGGAAACACCATATATTTT.

Many counts were recorded for this clone. The chain joins TRBV5-1 to TRBJ1-6; 7 positions agree with TRBD1. Germline V lookup: CDR1 SGHRS, CDR2 YFSETQ. V dropped 5 bases and J dropped 7; count of bases not matched to a gene: 6. The CDR3 loop spans 14 amino acids. The CDR3 coding sequence is TGCGCCAGCAGTCAGACAGGGCCGAATTCACCCCTCCACTTT. Translated: CASSQTGPNSPLHF. Supplemented by reference TRBV5-1 and TRBJ1-6, the full variable domain reads KAGVTQTPRYLIKTRGQQVTLSCSPISGHRSVSWYQQTPGQGLQFLFEYFSETQRNKGNFPGRFSGRQFSNSRSEMNVSTLELGDSALYLCASSQTGPNSPLHFGNGTRLTVT.

This clone has only one observation. The V gene is TRBV5-1, the J gene TRBJ2-7, with 9 bases aligning to TRBD2. Trimming took 4 bases from V and 1 from J; bases not matched to a gene: 3. CDR1 and CDR2 from the germline V gene are SGHRS and YFSETQ. The CDR3 extends over 14 amino acids. The CDR3 DNA reads TGCGCCAGCAGCCCTAGCGGGGTTTCCTACGAGCAGTACTTC. This translates into CASSPSGVSYEQYF. Full variable domain (remainder filled in from reference TRBV5-1 and TRBJ2-7): KAGVTQTPRYLIKTRGQQVTLSCSPISGHRSVSWYQQTPGQGLQFLFEYFSETQRNKGNFPGRFSGRQFSNSRSEMNVSTLELGDSALYLCASSPSGVSYEQYFGPGTRLTVT.

The chain employs TRBV9 and TRBJ2-2, with D unresolved. This CDR3 has 14 amino acids. Germline-derived CDR1 and CDR2 are SGDLS and YYNGEE. V lost 0 bases and J 9 bases, leaving 12 bases between the germline ends. CDR3 in DNA: TGTGCCAGCAGCGTAGCCCAACACCAACGGGAGCTGTTTTTT. This translates into CASSVAQHQRELFF.

The chain links TRBV5-1 to TRBJ1-2, with D possibly being TRBD1 (5 bases). Germline values: CDR1 SGHRS, CDR2 YFSETQ. The CDR3 is 14 residues long. The V end was cut by 0 bases, the J end by 6 bases, with 12 bases between. The CDR3 nucleotides read TGCGCCAGCAGCTTGGCGACAGACCTTCATGGCTACACCTTC. As protein: CASSLATDLHGYTF.

The rearrangement uses TRBV6-1 and TRBJ2-7, with 10 positions matching TRBD2. V shed 4 bases, J shed 1 base, and the junction held 7 bases outside the gene matches. Per the germline V gene, CDR1 is MNHNS and CDR2 is SASEGT. The CDR3 is 16 residues long. CDR3 bases: TGTGCCAGCAGTGGAAAAGCGGGGGGGCGGTCCTACGAGCAGTACTTC. Protein sequence: CASSGKAGGRSYEQYF.

J is TRBJ2-5 and V is TRBV7-9, with D unclear. Judging by the DNA end, TRBJ2-7 fits better; the J call may be wrong. The germline V gene encodes CDR1 SEHNR and CDR2 FQNEAQ (reference sequence). This CDR3 contains 11 residues. The CDR3 bases are TGTGCCAGCAGCACGGGTAACGAGCAGTACTTC. It is translated as CASSTGNEQYF.

The chain employs TRBV5-8 and TRBJ1-5; perhaps TRBD1 as D (6 bases). This CDR3 region has 15 residues. Germline assignment: CDR1 SGHTS and CDR2 YDEGEE. V lost 4 bases and J lost 2, with 13 bases in between. In DNA, the CDR3 is TGTGCCAGCAGCCCCGGACAGATCCGCAATCAGCCCCAGCATTTT. Translating it yields CASSPGQIRNQPQHF.